A selection of T cell receptor beta chains follows, all from one sample in a study of cytomegalovirus exposure and HLA in healthy donors. Some clones are missing from TCRdb's copy, which holds only in-frame ones; the method was immunoSEQ multiplex PCR. The sample consists of around 94,000 clones, 81% of them appearing once. Sequenced material: PBMCs. The receptors originated from a human donor in good health. CDR3s include the opening cysteine and the closing phenylalanine or tryptophan. Fields, in order: J gene, V gene, clone size, D gene, CDR3 DNA, CDR3 protein. The D gene is left open where the match is weak. For some rows the clone size is stated as once, few or many, or as a class when expanded; others skip it.

TRBJ1-2	TRBV6-6	NA	TRBD1	TGTGCCAGCAGTCCGGGACAGGCCTATGGCTACACCTTC	CASSPGQAYGYTF
TRBJ2-1	TRBV11-2	NA	TRBD1	TGTGCCAGCAGCCACCGGGGACAGGGGTTAAATGAGCAGTTCTTC	CASSHRGQGLNEQFF
TRBJ2-5	TRBV18	NA	NA	TGTGCCAGCTCAGCAGTCCCGGGGGAGACCCAGTACTTC	CASSAVPGETQYF
TRBJ1-4	TRBV27	NA	NA	TGTGCCAGCAGTTCTACCGGGACGACGGGGGTGGGGGAAAAACTGTTTTTT	CASSSTGTTGVGEKLFF
TRBJ2-1	TRBV9	once	NA	TGTGCCAGCAGCGTTTCAGACACCTACAATGAGCAGTTCTTC	CASSVSDTYNEQFF
TRBJ2-5	TRBV2	NA	TRBD1	TGTGCCAGCAGGAGGGGACAGGGTCGGGAAGAGACCCAGTACTTC	CASRRGQGREETQYF
TRBJ1-2	TRBV29-1	NA	TRBD1	TGCAGCGACCACAGGGGATCCTATGGCTACACCTTC	CSDHRGSYGYTF
TRBJ2-5	TRBV27	NA	TRBD2	TGTGCCAGCAGTCGGCGCGGGGGGACGGAGACCCAGTACTTC	CASSRRGGTETQYF
TRBJ2-2	TRBV7-6	NA	TRBD2	TGTGCCAGCAGCCCGAGACTAGCGGGAGGTGGCGGGGAGCTGTTTTTT	CASSPRLAGGGGELFF
TRBJ2-5	TRBV6-5	few	TRBD1	TGTGCCAGCAGCGGACAGGGGGGAGGCCAGTACTTC	CASSGQGGGQYF
TRBJ1-5	TRBV30	NA	TRBD1	TGTGCCTGTCAGGGGGCGGGTAGCGGCAATCAGCCCCAGCATTTT	CACQGAGSGNQPQHF
TRBJ2-5	TRBV11-2	NA	NA	TGTGCCAGCAGCTTAGATTGGCCCCAAGAGACCCAGTACTTC	CASSLDWPQETQYF
TRBJ2-1	TRBV2	NA	NA	TGTGCCAGCAGGTCTACGGAGGGCCGTAATGAGCAGTTCTTC	CASRSTEGRNEQFF
TRBJ2-3	TRBV7-8	once	TRBD2	TGTGCCAGCAGCCGAGGAGGGCGGCGGGGGGCCACAGATACGCAGTATTTT	CASSRGGRRGATDTQYF
TRBJ1-1	TRBV12-5	NA	NA	TGTGCTAGTGGTTTAATCGGGGGAGGTGGGACTGAAGCTTTCTTT	CASGLIGGGGTEAFF
TRBJ2-2	TRBV25-1	NA	TRBD1	TGTGCCAGCAGTGACCCGAACAGGGGGAGCGGGGAGCTGTTTTTT	CASSDPNRGSGELFF
TRBJ1-2	TRBV7-2	NA	NA	TGTGCCAGCACACCATCCATCGGGAGTAGAATGGATGGCTACACCTTC	CASTPSIGSRMDGYTF
TRBJ1-3	TRBV25-1	NA	NA	TGTGCCAGCAGTGACAGGGGTCGTTCTGGAAACACCATATATTTT	CASSDRGRSGNTIYF
TRBJ2-7	TRBV27	once	NA	TGTGCCAGCAGTGGCCCCCTGGGAGCGGACCTCTACGAGCAGTACTTC	CASSGPLGADLYEQYF
TRBJ1-2	TRBV7-3	NA	NA	TGTGCCAGCAGCTTAGACGGACAGCTATATGGCTACACCTTC	CASSLDGQLYGYTF
TRBJ2-2	TRBV6-5	NA	NA	TGTGCCAGCAGGTACACCGGGGGGAACACCGGGGAGCTGTTTTTT	CASRYTGGNTGELFF
TRBJ1-5	TRBV6-6	NA	NA	TGTGCCAGCAGCATCGGGGTCAACAATCGGCCCCAGCATTTT	CASSIGVNNRPQHF
TRBJ2-3	TRBV18	NA	NA	TGTGCCAGCTCACCTTCCACTAGTACAGATACGCAGTATTTT	CASSPSTSTDTQYF
TRBJ2-1	TRBV6-5	NA	TRBD2	TGTGCCAGCAGTTCGACCCCTATAGCGGGGAGTAATGAGCAGTTCTTC	CASSSTPIAGSNEQFF
TRBJ1-1	TRBV4-3	few	TRBD1	TGCGCCAGCAGCCAGTATGACAGGGCTTCCACTGAAGCTTTCTTT	CASSQYDRASTEAFF
TRBJ2-5	TRBV7-6	NA	NA	TGTGCCAGCAGCTTAGCAGCGGGATCCGGGGGGCAGACCCAGTACTTC	CASSLAAGSGGQTQYF
TRBJ1-1	TRBV7-2	NA	TRBD1	TGTGCCAGCAGCCCCCGGCCGGCAGGGGGCCTCTTTAGGACTGAAGCTTTCTTT	CASSPRPAGGLFRTEAFF
TRBJ2-7	TRBV29-1	NA	TRBD1	TGCAGCGGGGGACAGGGGGCAGACGAGCAGTACTTC	CSGGQGADEQYF
TRBJ1-5	TRBV7-9	NA	NA	TGTGCCAGCAGGCAAGACAGGTATCAGCCCCAGCATTTT	CASRQDRYQPQHF
TRBJ1-2	TRBV7-8	NA	NA	TGTGCCAGCAGCTCCAGAATTTCACCCGACTCTGACTATGGCTACACCTTC	CASSSRISPDSDYGYTF
TRBJ2-5	TRBV6-5	NA	NA	TGTGCCAGCAGTTACTCGAGTGGGGAGATAGAGACCCAGTACTTC	CASSYSSGEIETQYF
TRBJ2-3	TRBV7-3	NA	NA	TGTGCCAGCAGCCCTACCGACAGCTCTAGCACAGATACGCAGTATTTT	CASSPTDSSSTDTQYF
TRBJ1-2	TRBV7-3	NA	NA	TGTGCCAGCAGCTTACCGGGATACTATGGCTACACCTTC	CASSLPGYYGYTF
TRBJ1-4	TRBV5-1	NA	NA	TGCGCCAGCAGCTTAAGGGGAACTGAAAAACTGTTTTTT	CASSLRGTEKLFF
TRBJ1-2	TRBV7-9	NA	NA	TGTGCCAGCAGCATCACAGGGTGGGATGACACCTTC	CASSITGWDDTF
TRBJ1-4	TRBV6-5	few	TRBD1	TGTGCCAGCAGTTACTCGACAGGGGATAATGAAAAACTGTTTTTT	CASSYSTGDNEKLFF
TRBJ2-7	TRBV2	NA	TRBD2	TGTGCCAGCACGACGGGGCGGGGGAGCTACGAGCAGTACTTC	CASTTGRGSYEQYF
TRBJ2-7	TRBV5-1	few	NA	TGCGCCAGCAGCTTGGTAGCGAGAAGCTCCTACGAGCAGTACTTC	CASSLVARSSYEQYF
TRBJ2-7	TRBV27	NA	TRBD2	TGTGCCAGCAGCCCCGGGGGAGGGGCGCCCTACGAGCAGTACTTC	CASSPGGGAPYEQYF